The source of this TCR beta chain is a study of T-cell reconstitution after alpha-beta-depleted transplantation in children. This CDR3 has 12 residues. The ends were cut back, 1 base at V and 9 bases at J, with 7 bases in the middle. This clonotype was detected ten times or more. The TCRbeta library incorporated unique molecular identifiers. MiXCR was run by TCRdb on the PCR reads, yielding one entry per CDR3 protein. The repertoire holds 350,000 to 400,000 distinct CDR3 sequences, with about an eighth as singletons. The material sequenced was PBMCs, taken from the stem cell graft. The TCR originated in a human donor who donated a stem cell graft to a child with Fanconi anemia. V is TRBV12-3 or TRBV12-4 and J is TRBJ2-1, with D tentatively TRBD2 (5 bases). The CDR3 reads CASSLEEAEQFF. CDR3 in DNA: TGTGCCAGCAGTTTAGAGGAGGCTGAGCAGTTCTTC.